This entry concerns a single T cell receptor (beta chain). As yet, its antigen is unknown. This CDR3 contains 13 residues. V lost 5 bases to trimming and J lost 5 bases, with 9 bases between them. Looked up from germline, CDR1 is SNHLY and CDR2 is FYNNEI. TCRdb's copy holds only in-frame clones and misses some; the assay was immunoSEQ multiplex PCR. The sample records hundreds of thousands of clones, 60% to 75% being singletons. These data come from a study of shared clonotypes between healthy human individuals. Overall study: A couple of female and a few male donors aged 18 to 49 were enrolled. Notes on the study in general: It was observed that approximately 5% of naive CD4 clonotypes were shared across four donors. Non-shared clonotypes had lower generation probabilities than those shared by all four donors. Donor scarcity curtailed the genetic and exposure-history diversity represented herein.

The genes are TRBV2 and TRBJ2-2; D gene ambiguous. Material for sequencing was memory CD4+ T cells sorted from blood. Specified subset: CD45RA-negative fraction. This receptor was taken from a woman aged 25 to 39 in good health. The CDR3 here is CASSRVITGELFF. CDR3 sequence (DNA): TGTGCCAGCAGTCGGGTAATAACCGGGGAGCTGTTTTTT.